The next 30 T cell receptor beta chains were all read from a single sample in a study of blood T cell repertoires in COVID-19. Method: immunoSEQ multiplex PCR; TCRdb's copy keeps in-frame clones and lacks some. The sample shows some 250,000 clones, approximately 80% of them seen only once. Sequenced sample: peripheral blood. These receptors were collected from a woman aged 55-75 years with active or convalescent COVID-19.

This sequence joins TRBV4-1 and TRBJ2-6; D ambiguous. CDR3 size: 17 residues. V was shortened by 6 bases and J by 0 bases, with 15 bases between the two germline ends. Germline CDR1 and CDR2: MGHRA and YSYEKL. The CDR3 DNA is TGCGCCAGCAGTGAATGGGTGCGCGGCTCTGGGGCCAACGTCCTGACTTTC. It yields the protein CASSEWVRGSGANVLTF.

This clone was recorded a few times. This chain uses TRBV3-1 (or the pseudogene TRBV3-2) with TRBJ1-5; D ambiguous. The CDR3 totals 13 residues. Germline V gene data show CDR1 as LGHDT and CDR2 as YNNKEL (reference sequence). V was pared by 2 bases and J by 1 base, with 3 bases between. DNA of the CDR3: TGTGCCAGCAGCCAACGGAGCAATCAGCCCCAGCATTTT. Amino acids: CASSQRSNQPQHF.

The chain is built from TRBV10-3 and TRBJ2-3; D unclear. CDR1 ENHRY and CDR2 SYGVKD come from the germline V gene. V lost 6 bases and J 2 bases, leaving 9 bases between the germline ends. The CDR3 is made up of 13 amino acids. The CDR3 loop reads CAISTSPTDTQYF. The CDR3 region has the DNA TGTGCCATCAGCACTTCTCCCACAGATACGCAGTATTTT.

About this clone itself: One junction end does not reproduce the germline sequence, and a read error may be involved. The gene calls are TRBV7-2 and TRBJ1-2; D is undetermined. CDR1 is SGHTA and CDR2 is FQGNSA in the germline V gene. CDR3 length: 17 amino acids. CDR3 bases: TGTGCCAGCAGCTCCGGACGGAAGTCCACCACTAACTATGATGGAGGCTTC. Translating gives CASSSGRKSTTNYDGGF.

The chain uses TRBV14 and TRBJ1-1, with D uncertain. The CDR3 contains 13 residues. CDR1 and CDR2 (germline): SGHDN, FVKESK. V lost 2 bases and J 1 base, leaving 5 bases between the germline ends. CDR3 sequence: CASSQLRNTEAFF. In nucleotides, the CDR3 is TGTGCCAGCAGCCAACTACGGAACACTGAAGCTTTCTTT.

This chain joins TRBV6-1 and TRBJ1-1; possibly TRBD1 for D (5 bases). This CDR3 spans 13 amino acids. The germline gives CDR1 MNHNS, CDR2 SASEGT. V dropped 2 bases and J dropped 8 bases, with 12 bases sitting between them. CDR3 coding DNA: TGTGCCAGCAGTGAATACTCCAGGGCCGAAGCTTTCTTT. Translation: CASSEYSRAEAFF.

V gene TRBV5-8 combines with J gene TRBJ2-5; TRBD2 aligns across 7 bases. CDR3 size: 14 residues. With V trimmed by 2 bases and J by 5 bases, 6 bases remained unmatched. The germline V gene encodes CDR1 SGHTS and CDR2 YDEGEE. The CDR3: CASSFRGVVETQYF. The CDR3 DNA reads as TGTGCCAGCAGCTTTCGGGGGGTTGTGGAGACCCAGTACTTC.

The chain carries TRBV7-2 and TRBJ1-4; tentative D call: TRBD1 (5 bases). The CDR3 contains 15 residues. Germline-derived CDR1 and CDR2 are SGHTA and FQGNSA. Trimming stripped 1 base from V and 5 bases from J, with 11 bases between. This CDR3 is CASSLDGGQNEKLFF. CDR3 nucleotides: TGTGCCAGCAGCTTAGACGGGGGTCAAAATGAAAAACTGTTTTTT.

This chain joins TRBV27 and TRBJ1-5, with a weak D call TRBD1 (6 bases). Trimming took 6 bases from V and 0 from J, leaving 15 bases between them. Germline-derived CDR1 and CDR2 are MNHEY and SMNVEV (reference sequence). The length of the CDR3 is 16 residues. The CDR3 DNA reads as TGTGCCAGCAGCCTTTCCGGGACACCTAGCAATCAGCCCCAGCATTTT. This gives the protein CASSLSGTPSNQPQHF.

The rearrangement joins TRBV7-9 to TRBJ2-1; 7 nucleotides match TRBD2. The CDR3 has 17 amino acids. The V gene end was trimmed by 8 bases and the J gene end by 6 bases; junction bases not matched to a gene: 19. From germline, CDR1 is SEHNR and CDR2 FQNEAQ (reference sequence). CDR3 sequence reads: CASDPGAGGSVFNEQFF. DNA of the CDR3: TGTGCCAGCGACCCCGGGGCCGGGGGGTCGGTCTTCAATGAGCAGTTCTTC.

This sequence joins TRBV9 and TRBJ2-1; tentative D call: TRBD1 (6 bases). Per germline, CDR1 SGDLS and CDR2 YYNGEE. This CDR3 region has 14 residues. V dropped 3 bases and J dropped 5 bases, with 12 bases sitting between them. This CDR3 reads CASSGTTGNNEQFF. The DNA of the CDR3 is TGTGCCAGCAGCGGAACAACAGGGAACAATGAGCAGTTCTTC.

V gene TRBV7-9 combines with J gene TRBJ1-6; D remains ambiguous. Germline CDR1 reads SEHNR; CDR2 reads FQNEAQ (reference sequence). Trimming took off 4 bases at V and 4 bases at J, with 11 bases between the two ends. CDR3 length equals 15 residues. The CDR3 DNA follows: TGTGCCAGCAGCTCCGGACGGACTTATAATTCACCCCTCCACTTT. It is translated as CASSSGRTYNSPLHF.

V gene TRBV3-1 (or the pseudogene TRBV3-2) combines with J gene TRBJ2-3; TRBD2 matches 10 bases. Losses at the gene ends were 2 bases for V and 4 bases for J; bases not matched to a gene: 15. This CDR3 has 19 residues. The germline gives CDR1 LGHDT, CDR2 YNNKEL (reference sequence). The CDR3 protein is CASSQIEPSGGRLADTQYF. The CDR3 DNA follows: TGTGCCAGCAGCCAAATAGAGCCTAGCGGGGGTCGGTTGGCAGATACGCAGTATTTT.

Worth noting for this clone: Other DNA variants within this sample encode the same CDR3. The chain has TRBV19 and TRBJ2-2; 9 bases match TRBD2. This CDR3 comprises 17 residues. CDR1 and CDR2 from the germline V gene are LNHDA and SQIVND (reference sequence). The V segment lost 7 bases and the J segment 2 bases; nucleotides outside the gene matches: 11. CDR3 sequence reads: CASKRGAGGGNTGELFF. CDR3 bases: TGTGCCAGTAAGCGGGGGGCAGGGGGGGGAAACACCGGGGAGCTGTTTTTT.

The chain couples TRBV7-2 to TRBJ2-2; D ambiguous. The CDR3 is 14 amino acids. CDR1 and CDR2 (germline): SGHTA, FQGNSA. V was clipped by 1 base and J by 2 bases, with 5 bases between them. The CDR3 loop is CASSLGINTGELFF. The CDR3 coding sequence is TGTGCCAGCAGCTTAGGTATTAACACCGGGGAGCTGTTTTTT.

J is TRBJ1-1 and V is TRBV5-1; D perhaps matches TRBD1 (6 bases). This CDR3 has 15 residues. V gave up 2 bases and J gave up 3 bases, with 14 bases separating them. Germline V gene data show CDR1 as SGHRS and CDR2 as YFSETQ. In DNA form, the CDR3 reads TGCGCCAGCAGCTTCGGGGAGTGGACAGACACTGAAGCTTTCTTT. This codes for CASSFGEWTDTEAFF.

This chain connects TRBV13 to TRBJ2-1; 9 bases map to TRBD2. V lost 2 bases and J lost 2; bases outside the gene matches: 4. Germline CDR1 and CDR2: PRHDT and FYEKMQ (reference sequence). The CDR3 sequence is 16 residues long. The CDR3 DNA reads TGTGCCAGCAGCTTAAAAGGCGGGGGGGCCTACAATGAGCAGTTCTTC. Its protein product is CASSLKGGGAYNEQFF.

The chain has TRBV27 and TRBJ1-6; TRBD1 matches 7 bases. V trimming: 3 bases; J trimming: 14 bases; junction bases outside the gene matches: 4. Germline values: CDR1 MNHEY, CDR2 SMNVEV (reference sequence). The CDR3 totals 12 residues. CDR3: CASSFSQGALHF. In DNA, the CDR3 is TGTGCCAGCAGTTTCTCGCAGGGGGCCCTCCACTTT.

The chain combines TRBV13 with TRBJ1-2; no reliable D call. The CDR3 has 11 amino acids. CDR1 is PRHDT and CDR2 is FYEKMQ in the germline V gene (reference sequence). V lost 5 bases, J lost 5 bases, and 6 bases lay in between. The CDR3: CASSPGYGYTF. In nucleotides, the CDR3 is TGTGCCAGCAGCCCCGGTTATGGCTACACCTTC. The full variable domain, with the rest looked up from reference TRBV13 and TRBJ1-2, is AAGVIQSPRHLIKEKRETATLKCYPIPRHDTVYWYQQGPGQDPQFLISFYEKMQSDKGSIPDRFSAQQFSDYHSELNMSSLELGDSALYFCASSPGYGYTFGSGTRLTVV.

This chain links TRBV25-1 with TRBJ1-2; TRBD1 matches at 7 bases. The CDR3 is made up of 14 amino acids. Germline CDR1 MGHDK, CDR2 SYGVNS. With V trimmed by 1 base and J by 7 bases, 6 bases remained unmatched. CDR3 in DNA: TGTGCCAGCAGTGAATTCGGACAGGTCACTGGCTACACCTTC. Its protein is CASSEFGQVTGYTF.

This chain uses TRBV5-4 with TRBJ2-3; a possible D gene is TRBD2 (6 bases). The CDR3 has 13 amino acids. Trimming took off 4 bases at V and 6 bases at J, with 12 bases between the two ends. From germline, CDR1 is SGHNT and CDR2 YYREEE (reference sequence). The CDR3 region is CASSGGTDDTQYF. The CDR3 DNA sequence: TGTGCCAGCAGCGGGGGGACGGACGATACGCAGTATTTT. Using reference TRBV5-4 and TRBJ2-3 for the parts outside the CDR3, the full variable domain is ETGVTQSPTHLIKTRGQQVTLRCSSQSGHNTVSWYQQALGQGPQFIFQYYREEENGRGNFPPRFSGLQFPNYSSELNVNALELDDSALYLCASSGGTDDTQYFGPGTRLTVL.

This chain connects TRBV20-1 to TRBJ1-1, with TRBD1 as a possible D gene (6 bases). Germline loops: CDR1 DFQATT, CDR2 SNEGSKA (reference sequence). V shed 3 bases and J shed 1 base, with 15 bases lying between them. CDR3 length equals 15 residues. The DNA of the CDR3 is TGCAGTGCTAGTAACGCAGGGGCGGGGAACACTGAAGCTTTCTTT. Translated: CSASNAGAGNTEAFF.

The rearrangement uses TRBV12-5 and TRBJ1-1; D possibly corresponds to TRBD1 (6 bases). Trimming took off 4 bases at V and 8 bases at J, with 8 bases between the two ends. Per the germline V gene, CDR1 is LGHNT and CDR2 is FRNRAP. The CDR3 totals 11 residues. The CDR3, as DNA: TGTGCTAGTGGTTACGGGACAGAAGCTTTCTTT. Translating it yields CASGYGTEAFF.

The chain uses TRBV4-3 and TRBJ2-7, with 9 bases fitting TRBD1. V shed 4 bases and J 2 bases; nucleotides not matched to a gene: 21. This CDR3 has 20 residues. Germline V gene sequence: CDR1 LGHNA, CDR2 YSLEER. CDR3 DNA: TGCGCCAGCAGCCGGGGGGCAACAACAGGGGGCTTCTCTTCCCCCTACGAGCAGTACTTC. The encoded protein is CASSRGATTGGFSSPYEQYF.

This rearrangement joins TRBV2 to TRBJ2-2; D might be TRBD2 (6 bases). V was trimmed by 4 bases and J by 6 bases, leaving 12 bases between them. Germline V gene data show CDR1 as SNHLY and CDR2 as FYNNEI. The length of the CDR3 is 14 residues. In DNA form, the CDR3 reads TGTGCCAGCAGTGTTTTGGGGGGTCCCGGGGAGCTGTTTTTT. It is translated as CASSVLGGPGELFF.

V usage is TRBV9 and J usage is TRBJ2-5, with a possible D match to TRBD2 (5 bases). V lost 2 bases to trimming and J lost 1 base, with 18 bases between them. The CDR3 is 17 residues long. Germline V gene sequence: CDR1 SGDLS, CDR2 YYNGEE. Written as DNA, the CDR3 is TGTGCCAGCAGCGTTTCGAGTCCTGGCAGCGGCCAAGAGACCCAGTACTTC. Protein product: CASSVSSPGSGQETQYF.

The V and J genes are TRBV6-5 and TRBJ1-1, with TRBD1 matching over 7 bases. V was clipped by 5 bases and J by 6 bases; unmatched bases: 6. CDR1 MNHEY and CDR2 SVGAGI come from the germline V gene. The CDR3 contains 13 residues. The CDR3 DNA is TGTGCCAGCAGTCTACAGGGGCGACCTGAAGCTTTCTTT. Translated, it gives CASSLQGRPEAFF.

V usage is TRBV5-4 and J usage is TRBJ1-4; D unclear. The CDR3 has 14 residues. CDR1 is SGHNT and CDR2 is YYREEE in the germline V gene (reference sequence). Trimming removed 6 bases from V and 1 base from J, with 10 bases in between. This CDR3 reads CASTLYQTNEKLFF. CDR3 nucleotide sequence: TGTGCCAGCACCCTATACCAAACTAATGAAAAACTGTTTTTT.

The chain is built from TRBV10-3 and TRBJ2-2; 9 bases align to TRBD2. There are 14 residues in the CDR3. Germline V lookup: CDR1 ENHRY, CDR2 SYGVKD. The junction had 8 bases not matched to a gene; V was cut back by 7 bases and J by 8 bases. The CDR3 here is CAINGAGGLGELFF. The CDR3 DNA reads TGTGCCATCAATGGAGCGGGGGGTTTGGGGGAGCTGTTTTTT.

Here the CDR3 DNA reads TGTGCCAGCAGCGAGAAGACAGGACTGAATGAAAAACTGTTTTTT. The encoded protein is CASSEKTGLNEKLFF. The V and J genes are TRBV9 and TRBJ1-4, with TRBD1 as a possible D gene (6 bases). The CDR3 is made up of 15 amino acids. The ends were cut back, 3 bases at V and 5 bases at J, with 14 bases in the middle. CDR1 SGDLS and CDR2 YYNGEE come from the germline V gene.